Shown below are 27 T cell receptor beta chains from a single sample sequenced in a study of T cells after yellow fever vaccination. TCRdb analysed the 5' RACE reads with MiXCR anew, one entry per CDR3 protein. The table lists some 220,000 distinct CDR3 sequences, about 3% of them singletons. This material consisted of CD4+ T cells sorted from PBMCs, taken 10 days after the yellow fever booster vaccination. All receptors come from a man aged 18-30 years who received the YFV17D yellow fever vaccine.

This clonotype appeared a few times. V gene TRBV19 combines with J gene TRBJ1-1; D uncertain. The CDR3 has 17 amino acids. V was clipped by 1 base and J by 4 bases, with 19 bases between them. Per the germline V gene, CDR1 is LNHDA and CDR2 is SQIVND (reference sequence). CDR3 DNA sequence: TGTGCCAGTAGTATAGGAGGTCACCGCCCCTGGGGCACTGAAGCTTTCTTT. Translated, it gives CASSIGGHRPWGTEAFF.

This clonotype was recorded many times. This sequence joins TRBV5-1 and TRBJ1-4; D is unresolved. CDR1 and CDR2 from the germline V gene are SGHRS and YFSETQ. CDR3 length equals 14 residues. V lost 0 bases, J lost 6 bases, and 9 bases lay in between. The CDR3 sequence is CASSLEGRDEKLFF. The CDR3 DNA is TGCGCCAGCAGCTTGGAAGGGAGGGATGAAAAACTGTTTTTT.

This clonotype was detected many times. The V and J genes are TRBV27 and TRBJ2-1, with D hard to call. Trimming removed 8 bases at V and 6 bases at J, with 8 bases between. Germline V gene lookup returns CDR1 MNHEY and CDR2 SMNVEV (reference sequence). CDR3 length: 11 residues. The CDR3 DNA sequence: TGTGCCAGCGCCCTCCTCAATGAGCAGTTCTTC. Its translation: CASALLNEQFF.

In its sample, this clonotype was seen many times. The chain has TRBV2 and TRBJ2-2; D is uncertain. V was cut by 6 bases and J by 2 bases, with 7 bases left in between. Germline-derived CDR1 and CDR2 are SNHLY and FYNNEI. The CDR3 totals 13 residues. The CDR3 sequence is CASSAPNTGELFF. The CDR3 bases are TGTGCCAGCAGCGCCCCTAACACCGGGGAGCTGTTTTTT.

Many counts were recorded for this clonotype. The CDR3 bases are TGTGCCATCAGCGCGGGACAGGAAAATCAGCCCCAGCATTTT. Residues: CAISAGQENQPQHF. The V and J genes are TRBV10-3 and TRBJ1-5; 8 bases are shared with TRBD1. From germline, CDR1 is ENHRY and CDR2 SYGVKD. The junction had 5 bases not matched to a gene; V was cut back by 6 bases and J by 4 bases. There are 14 residues in the CDR3.

Many counts were recorded for this clonotype. The chain has TRBV13 and TRBJ2-4; TRBD2 aligns across 8 bases. The CDR3 runs 16 residues. From germline, CDR1 is PRHDT and CDR2 FYEKMQ (reference sequence). J lost 0 bases, V lost 6 bases, and 7 bases had no gene match. The CDR3 loop reads CASRNSGVLAKNIQYF. The CDR3 coding sequence is TGTGCCAGCAGAAATAGCGGGGTACTAGCCAAAAACATTCAGTACTTC.

This clonotype was found many times. This chain joins TRBV14 and TRBJ2-3; 7 positions agree with TRBD2. This CDR3 has 16 residues. The ends lost 2 bases at V and 2 bases at J; junction bases unmatched: 7. Germline CDR1 reads SGHDN; CDR2 reads FVKESK. Here the CDR3 reads CASSQWASGYTDTQYF. CDR3 sequence (DNA): TGTGCCAGCAGCCAATGGGCTAGCGGTTACACAGATACGCAGTATTTT.

V is TRBV11-2 and J is TRBJ2-1, with 7 bases fitting TRBD2. CDR3 length equals 13 residues. Trimming at V came to 1 base and at J to 7 bases, leaving 1 base not matched to a gene. The germline CDR1 and CDR2 sequences are SGHAT and FQNNGV. CDR3 amino acids: CASSLGGGNEQFF. CDR3 bases: TGTGCCAGCAGCTTAGGGGGGGGAAATGAGCAGTTCTTC.

This clonotype occurred many times. This chain joins TRBV10-3 and TRBJ2-5; 9 bases agree with TRBD2. Per the germline V gene, CDR1 is ENHRY and CDR2 is SYGVKD. The CDR3 is 15 residues long. Trimming removed 6 bases from V and 4 bases from J; junction bases left unmatched: 9. In DNA, the CDR3 is TGTGCCATCAGCCCGGGGGGCGGGAGGGCAGAGACCCAGTACTTC. Translated: CAISPGGGRAETQYF.

This clonotype was seen more than once but under ten times. The rearrangement joins TRBV7-2 to TRBJ1-3, with D unclear. V dropped 3 bases and J dropped 0 bases, with 15 bases sitting between them. Germline V gene data show CDR1 as SGHTA and CDR2 as FQGNSA. The CDR3 loop spans 17 amino acids. The CDR3 region is CASSFGPQGYSGNTIYF. In DNA, the CDR3 is TGTGCCAGCAGCTTCGGACCACAAGGGTACTCTGGAAACACCATATATTTT.

The table lists this clonotype with many counts. The chain carries TRBV5-6 and TRBJ2-3; D is ambiguous. Germline CDR1 reads SGHDT; CDR2 reads YYEEEE. Trimming took 9 bases from V and 4 from J, leaving 12 bases between them. The CDR3 runs to 12 residues. CDR3 protein: CATSSLADTQYF. The CDR3 DNA follows: TGTGCCACCAGTTCGTTGGCAGATACGCAGTATTTT.

In its sample, this clonotype was seen a few times. The J gene is TRBJ2-7, the V gene TRBV7-8; unclear D gene. Trimming cost V 0 bases and J 2 bases, with 11 bases left between them. The CDR3 sequence is 15 residues long. The germline CDR1 and CDR2 sequences are SGHVS and FQNEAQ. The CDR3 bases are TGTGCCAGCAGCTTAGCGAGGTCTAGACCCTACGAGCAGTACTTC. This codes for CASSLARSRPYEQYF.

There are a few counts of this clonotype. This chain connects TRBV9 to TRBJ2-2; D not certain. Germline V gene data show CDR1 as SGDLS and CDR2 as YYNGEE. V was cut by 2 bases and J by 6 bases, with 5 bases left in between. There are 12 residues in the CDR3. The CDR3 DNA sequence: TGTGCCAGCAGCGTTTATGCCGGGGAGCTGTTTTTT. Translation: CASSVYAGELFF.

This clonotype was observed a few times. The CDR3 loop is CASIAAGTALNTEAFF. CDR3 sequence (DNA): TGTGCCAGCATCGCGGCTGGGACAGCATTGAACACTGAAGCTTTCTTT. The rearrangement links TRBV5-6 to TRBJ1-1; 7 bases line up with TRBD1. In germline, CDR1 is SGHDT, CDR2 YYEEEE. V was clipped by 6 bases and J by 0 bases; unmatched bases: 11. The length of the CDR3 is 16 residues.

Many counts were recorded for this clonotype. The rearrangement links TRBV6-5 to TRBJ2-5; perhaps TRBD1 as D (5 bases). CDR1 MNHEY and CDR2 SVGAGI come from the germline V gene. The CDR3 runs 14 residues. Trimming shortened V by 2 bases and J by 10 bases, and 17 bases separated the two germline ends. CDR3 DNA sequence: TGTGCCAGCAGTTACGAAAGACAGACCCCGTTCCAGTACTTC. Translated, it gives CASSYERQTPFQYF.

The chain joins TRBV15 to TRBJ2-2, with 8 bases that match TRBD2. Trimming at V came to 1 base and at J to 0 bases, leaving 19 bases not matched to a gene. Germline CDR1 is LNHNV and CDR2 is YYDKDF (reference sequence). The CDR3 totals 22 residues. The CDR3 spells CATSRGIRGGLILPANTGELFF. As DNA, the CDR3 is TGTGCCACCAGCAGAGGAATCCGCGGGGGGCTCATCCTACCCGCGAACACCGGGGAGCTGTTTTTT.

The chain combines TRBV4-1 with TRBJ2-6, with unresolved D. CDR3 length: 14 residues. Germline-derived CDR1 and CDR2 are MGHRA and YSYEKL. Trimming removed 0 bases from V and 13 bases from J, with 13 bases in between. CDR3 nucleotides: TGCGCCAGCAGCCAAGATCGGCGGTACGTAGTCCTGACTTTC. Its translation: CASSQDRRYVVLTF.

This clonotype was recorded at least ten times. The chain combines TRBV3-1 with TRBJ2-7, with D hard to call. The V end lost 0 bases, the J end lost 2 bases, and 11 bases lay between the germline ends. Germline-derived CDR1 and CDR2 are LGHDT and YNNKEL (reference sequence). The CDR3 runs to 15 residues. The CDR3 nucleotides read TGTGCCAGCAGCCAAGATATAAGAATAACCTACGAGCAGTACTTC. Translated: CASSQDIRITYEQYF.

The chain couples TRBV5-6 to TRBJ1-4, with 9 bases aligning to TRBD1. The CDR3 length is 15 residues. Per the germline V gene, CDR1 is SGHDT and CDR2 is YYEEEE. V lost 1 base and J lost 8; bases outside the gene matches: 6. DNA of the CDR3: TGTGCCAGCAGCTTGAGCGGACAGGGGAGAGAAAAACTGTTTTTT. It specifies CASSLSGQGREKLFF.

The chain carries TRBV18 and TRBJ2-3; D perhaps matches TRBD1 (5 bases). Germline CDR1 and CDR2: KGHSH and LQKENI. Trimming pared 1 base from V and 2 bases from J, leaving 10 bases between. This CDR3 is 15 amino acids long. CDR3 residues: CASSPRPTATDTQYF. The CDR3 DNA is TGTGCCAGCTCACCACGGCCGACAGCCACAGATACGCAGTATTTT.

This clonotype has ten or more counts. This chain links TRBV7-8 with TRBJ2-1; tentative D call: TRBD2 (6 bases). Between the trimmed V and J ends, which lost 8 bases and 0 bases, there was a span of 17 bases. CDR1 is SGHVS, CDR2 FQNEAQ, per germline. This CDR3 has 16 amino acids. CDR3 region: CASGSYSGPSYNEQFF. In nucleotides, the CDR3 is TGTGCCAGCGGATCCTATAGCGGACCCTCCTACAATGAGCAGTTCTTC.

This clonotype was counted at least ten times. The V and J genes are TRBV5-1 and TRBJ2-7, with D possibly called TRBD1 or TRBD2 (5 bases each). V lost 4 bases to trimming and J lost 0 bases, with 17 bases between them. The V gene's germline CDR1 is SGHRS and CDR2 YFSETQ. This CDR3 region has 16 residues. In DNA form, the CDR3 reads TGCGCCAGCAGCCCCCCCGGGGCCGGAGCCTCCTACGAGCAGTACTTC. This translates into CASSPPGAGASYEQYF.

In DNA form, the CDR3 reads TGTGCCATTGCCGGCTCCTCGAGGGAATCACCCCTCCACTTT. Its protein is CAIAGSSRESPLHF. The J gene is TRBJ1-6, the V gene TRBV10-3; D gene ambiguous. This CDR3 comprises 14 residues. V was clipped by 9 bases and J by 10 bases, with 19 bases between them. Germline CDR1 and CDR2: ENHRY and SYGVKD.

In this sample, this clonotype turned up many times. The chain employs TRBV5-6 and TRBJ1-2; D is unclear. Trimming removed 6 bases from V and 8 bases from J, with 14 bases in between. The germline gives CDR1 SGHDT, CDR2 YYEEEE. The CDR3 has 12 residues. This chain's CDR3 is CASTVDIRGYTF. CDR3 DNA: TGTGCCAGCACCGTCGACATTCGGGGCTACACCTTC.

At least ten counts were recorded for this clonotype. V and J are TRBV10-3 and TRBJ1-4; 8 bases are a match to TRBD1. The germline V gene has CDR1 ENHRY and CDR2 SYGVKD. The CDR3 length is 16 residues. After removal of 5 bases from V and 0 bases from J, the junction contained 5 bases not matched to a gene. CDR3 DNA sequence: TGTGCCATCAGTATCCAGGGGGCGACAACTAATGAAAAACTGTTTTTT. This codes for CAISIQGATTNEKLFF.

The chain combines TRBV7-9 with TRBJ2-5; no clear D gene. Germline V CDR1 and CDR2: SEHNR, FQNEAQ (reference sequence). Trimming removed 0 bases at V and 5 bases at J, with 13 bases between. The CDR3 runs 15 residues. This chain's CDR3 is CASSLALIKSETQYF. In nucleotides, the CDR3 is TGTGCCAGCAGCTTAGCGCTGATCAAGTCGGAGACCCAGTACTTC.

In its sample, this clonotype was seen a few times. This chain links TRBV27 with TRBJ1-1; the D is unclear. Germline V gene data show CDR1 as MNHEY and CDR2 as SMNVEV (reference sequence). The CDR3 runs 12 residues. V lost 1 base, J lost 9 bases, and 9 bases lay in between. CDR3 in amino acids: CASSLLGQKAFF. CDR3 nucleotides: TGTGCCAGCAGTTTATTGGGTCAAAAAGCTTTCTTT.